The 28 T cell receptor beta chains below all came from one sample that was sequenced in a study of early T cells in non-severe SARS-CoV-2 infection. Each CDR3 protein gets one entry after TCRdb re-called the 5' RACE reads with MiXCR. The profile covers around 70,000 distinct CDR3 sequences, with more than 10% appearing a single time and approximately 4% taken by the ten largest. What was sequenced was whole blood. The receptors originated from an adult who was a healthcare worker with PCR-confirmed SARS-CoV-2 infection or an uninfected control (not recorded which).

This clonotype turned up a few times. The V call is TRBV12-3 or TRBV12-4, the J call TRBJ2-2, with 8 bases fitting TRBD2. The CDR3 spans 15 residues. J was trimmed by 4 bases and V by 1 base; bases with no gene match: 2. CDR3 bases: TGTGCCAGCAGTTTAGACGGGAGGGGCACCGGGGAGCTGTTTTTT. This gives the protein CASSLDGRGTGELFF.

This clonotype has only a few counts. The chain recombines TRBV6-5 with TRBJ2-3; TRBD2 matches 8 bases. This CDR3 has 13 amino acids. Looked up from germline, CDR1 is MNHEY and CDR2 is SVGAGI. V lost 6 bases, J lost 5 bases, and 4 bases stayed unmatched. CDR3 sequence (DNA): TGTGCCAGCAGGCCAGCGGGAGAAGATACGCAGTATTTT. Its protein product is CASRPAGEDTQYF.

This clonotype was seen ten or more times. V is TRBV5-1 and J is TRBJ1-2; weak D call: TRBD1 (6 bases). The CDR3 extends over 14 amino acids. The germline V gene encodes CDR1 SGHRS and CDR2 YFSETQ. V was clipped by 4 bases and J by 5 bases, with 15 bases between them. The CDR3 here is CASSILQGGYGYTF. Here the CDR3 DNA reads TGCGCCAGCAGCATACTACAGGGAGGGTATGGCTACACCTTC.

In this sample, this clonotype turned up many times. The chain carries TRBV10-3 and TRBJ2-5, with 8 bases lining up with TRBD1. This CDR3 is 15 amino acids long. The V gene end was trimmed by 5 bases and the J gene end by 2 bases; junction bases not matched to a gene: 7. Germline V gene data show CDR1 as ENHRY and CDR2 as SYGVKD. For the CDR3, the DNA is TGTGCCATCAGTCCCCGGACAGGGATGCAAGAGACCCAGTACTTC. It specifies CAISPRTGMQETQYF.

This clonotype was recorded many times. This chain connects TRBV4-1 to TRBJ2-1; 8 bases map to TRBD2. The CDR3 is 15 amino acids. Trimming cost V 1 base and J 5 bases; bases outside gene matches: 4. Germline V lookup: CDR1 MGHRA, CDR2 YSYEKL. As DNA, the CDR3 is TGCGCCAGCAGCCAAGGGAGCGGGAGAAACAATGAGCAGTTCTTC. Amino acid sequence: CASSQGSGRNNEQFF.

In its sample, this clonotype was seen many times. This chain uses TRBV7-7 with TRBJ2-6; weak D call: TRBD2 (5 bases). CDR3 size: 15 residues. Between the trimmed V and J ends, which lost 5 bases and 2 bases, there was a span of 10 bases. Germline lookup yields CDR1 SSHAT and CDR2 FNYEAQ (reference sequence). The CDR3 coding sequence is TGTGCCAGCAGCCCCCACGGGGCTGGGGCCAACGTCCTGACTTTC. Translation: CASSPHGAGANVLTF.

Many counts were recorded for this clonotype. The chain couples TRBV11-1 to TRBJ1-4; possible D gene TRBD1, 5 bases. CDR3 length equals 16 residues. Germline-derived CDR1 and CDR2 are SGHAT and FQDESV (reference sequence). Trimming pared 5 bases from V and 1 base from J, leaving 14 bases between. CDR3 in DNA: TGTGCCAGCAGCCGTGGGACCCGCGGAACTAATGAAAAACTGTTTTTT. This codes for CASSRGTRGTNEKLFF.

Only a few counts were recorded for this clonotype. The CDR3 bases are TGCAGCGTTGAATTGGGTAACCAAGAGACCCAGTACTTC. Its translation is CSVELGNQETQYF. This chain uses TRBV29-1 with TRBJ2-5; D gene uncertain. Trimming shortened V by 2 bases and J by 0 bases, and 7 bases separated the two germline ends. This CDR3 region has 13 residues. Germline V gene data show CDR1 as SQVTM and CDR2 as ANQGSEA.

The V call is TRBV27, the J call TRBJ2-3; TRBD2 agrees at 9 bases. V lost 0 bases, J lost 0 bases, and 7 bases stayed unmatched. Germline-derived CDR1 and CDR2 are MNHEY and SMNVEV (reference sequence). This CDR3 has 18 residues. CDR3 residues: CASSLSDVLAGSTDTQYF. The CDR3 DNA reads TGTGCCAGCAGTTTATCCGATGTTCTAGCGGGGAGCACAGATACGCAGTATTTT.

This clonotype was detected only a few times. This chain connects TRBV28 to TRBJ2-7; no firm D call. CDR1 is MDHEN and CDR2 is SYDVKM in the germline V gene. V shed 3 bases and J shed 1 base, with 13 bases lying between them. The CDR3 is made up of 15 amino acids. The CDR3 nucleotides read TGTGCCAGCAGTTTTTCGCGATCACCTTCCTACGAGCAGTACTTC. Residues: CASSFSRSPSYEQYF. Complete variable domain (other parts from reference TRBV28 and TRBJ2-7): DVKVTQSSRYLVKRTGEKVFLECVQDMDHENMFWYRQDPGLGLRLIYFSYDVKMKEKGDIPEGYSVSREKKERFSLILESASTNQTSMYLCASSFSRSPSYEQYFGPGTRLTVT.

This clonotype has more than one count but fewer than ten. This chain joins TRBV7-9 and TRBJ2-3, with TRBD1 as a possible D gene (5 bases). Germline-derived CDR1 and CDR2 are SEHNR and FQNEAQ (reference sequence). This CDR3 contains 14 residues. V was shortened by 7 bases and J by 2 bases, with 13 bases between the two germline ends. The CDR3 sequence: CASNLQGSTDTQYF. The CDR3 region has the DNA TGTGCCAGCAATTTGCAGGGATCCACAGATACGCAGTATTTT.

This clonotype was seen more than once but under ten times. The chain has TRBV19 and TRBJ1-1, with a possible D match to TRBD1 (5 bases). The germline V gene encodes CDR1 LNHDA and CDR2 SQIVND (reference sequence). Trimming pared 7 bases from V and 7 bases from J, leaving 19 bases between. The length of the CDR3 is 14 residues. CDR3 sequence reads: CASTTVRTNREAFF. DNA for the CDR3: TGTGCCAGTACCACCGTAAGGACAAATCGTGAAGCTTTCTTT.

In its sample, this clonotype was seen many times. V is TRBV20-1 and J is TRBJ1-2; D may be TRBD1 (5 bases). Germline CDR1 and CDR2: DFQATT and SNEGSKA (reference sequence). This CDR3 has 13 amino acids. V was pared by 8 bases and J by 8 bases, with 21 bases between. CDR3 protein: CSPPEVGDRGYTF. The CDR3 DNA follows: TGCAGTCCACCCGAAGTAGGGGATAGGGGCTACACCTTC.

V and J are TRBV14 and TRBJ2-2; D is unclear. V shed 0 bases and J shed 5 bases, with 16 bases lying between them. CDR1 SGHDN and CDR2 FVKESK come from the germline V gene. The CDR3 runs to 17 residues. The CDR3 protein is CASSQDFGPLRTGELFF. The CDR3 DNA is TGTGCCAGCAGCCAAGATTTCGGCCCCCTTAGGACCGGGGAGCTGTTTTTT.

The rearrangement links TRBV2 to TRBJ2-5; tentatively, D is TRBD1 (6 bases). The CDR3 sequence is 13 residues long. The V end lost 6 bases, the J end lost 4 bases, and 12 bases lay between the germline ends. Germline V gene sequence: CDR1 SNHLY, CDR2 FYNNEI. The DNA of the CDR3 is TGTGCCAGCAGAGTACGAGGGGGAGAGACCCAGTACTTC. As protein: CASRVRGGETQYF.

This clonotype has only a few counts. V is TRBV4-2 and J is TRBJ2-7; D ambiguous. CDR1 and CDR2 (germline): LGHNA, YNFKEQ. V was trimmed by 0 bases and J by 0 bases, leaving 6 bases between them. The CDR3 covers 14 residues. The CDR3 region is CASSQDRTSYEQYF. CDR3 in DNA: TGTGCCAGCAGCCAAGATCGTACCTCCTACGAGCAGTACTTC.

This clonotype was seen a handful of times. V gene TRBV28 combines with J gene TRBJ2-7, with unresolved D. Germline CDR1 MDHEN, CDR2 SYDVKM. The CDR3 has 14 amino acids. Trimming took 7 bases from V and 2 from J, leaving 15 bases between them. Here the CDR3 DNA reads TGTGCCAGCACTCAGCGTGTGGCGCCCTACGAGCAGTACTTC. It translates to CASTQRVAPYEQYF.

This clonotype was detected many times. J is TRBJ1-1 and V is TRBV9, with a possible D match to TRBD1 (6 bases). With 0 bases removed from V and 4 bases from J, the gap between germline ends came to 10 bases. CDR1 SGDLS and CDR2 YYNGEE come from the germline V gene. This CDR3 contains 14 residues. The CDR3 nucleotides are TGTGCCAGCAGCGTAGGGGGGGCGGCCACTGAAGCTTTCTTT. This translates into CASSVGGAATEAFF.

This clonotype was recorded many times. This chain uses TRBV20-1 with TRBJ2-1; tentative D call: TRBD2 (5 bases). Germline V gene data show CDR1 as DFQATT and CDR2 as SNEGSKA (reference sequence). The CDR3 loop spans 14 amino acids. V lost 3 bases to trimming and J lost 2 bases, with 11 bases between them. The CDR3 loop is CSASQAVPYNEQFF. The CDR3 DNA follows: TGCAGTGCTAGCCAAGCGGTCCCCTACAATGAGCAGTTCTTC.

V gene TRBV6-2 or TRBV6-3 combines with J gene TRBJ1-5, with D possibly TRBD1 on 5 matching bases. The CDR3 is 15 amino acids. Germline V gene lookup returns CDR1 MNHEY and CDR2 SVGEGT. The V end lost 0 bases, the J end lost 3 bases, and 9 bases lay between the germline ends. The CDR3 DNA sequence: TGTGCCAGCAGTTACTCCGGACACTACAATCAGCCCCAGCATTTT. It yields the protein CASSYSGHYNQPQHF.

In its sample, this clonotype was seen many times. The rearrangement uses TRBV24-1 and TRBJ2-2; 10 bases line up with TRBD1. The germline CDR1 and CDR2 sequences are KGHDR and SFDVKD. This CDR3 region has 16 residues. With 4 bases clipped from V and 5 bases from J, the junction kept 6 bases outside the gene matches. The CDR3 region is CATSDGTGVWTGELFF. Written as DNA, the CDR3 is TGTGCCACCAGTGACGGGACAGGGGTGTGGACCGGGGAGCTGTTTTTT.

This clonotype was observed at least ten times. One end of the junction is discordant with germline, which a read error may explain. This chain connects TRBV6-5 to TRBJ2-1, with TRBD2 matching 7 bases. The CDR3 covers 13 residues. The V gene's germline CDR1 is MNHEY and CDR2 SVGAGI. The CDR3 here is CASSTGDYDEQFF. DNA for the CDR3: TGTGCCAGCAGCACCGGGGACTACGATGAGCAGTTCTTC.

This clonotype has just a few counts. The chain links TRBV29-1 to TRBJ2-5, with D unresolved. The CDR3 runs 14 residues. The V and J ends lost 3 bases and 0 bases respectively, with 11 bases between them. Germline CDR1 reads SQVTM; CDR2 reads ANQGSEA. CDR3 bases: TGCAGCGTTGATCCAGGTACCGACCAAGAGACCCAGTACTTC. The encoded protein is CSVDPGTDQETQYF.

The V call is TRBV6-5, the J call TRBJ2-1, with 10 positions matching TRBD2. CDR1 MNHEY and CDR2 SVGAGI come from the germline V gene. The J segment lost 4 bases and the V segment lost 0 bases, leaving 9 bases of the junction unmatched. This CDR3 is 18 amino acids long. This chain's CDR3 is CASSYSRRAGGMYNEQFF. The DNA for the CDR3 is TGTGCCAGCAGTTACTCGCGTCGAGCGGGAGGGATGTACAATGAGCAGTTCTTC.

This clonotype showed up just a few times. This chain's CDR3 is CASSFSGNTDTQYF. CDR3 DNA sequence: TGTGCCAGCAGCTTTAGCGGTAACACAGATACGCAGTATTTT. The rearrangement links TRBV7-2 to TRBJ2-3, with TRBD2 as a possible D gene (6 bases). V lost 3 bases and J lost 2, with 9 bases in between. CDR3 length: 14 amino acids. Germline V gene lookup returns CDR1 SGHTA and CDR2 FQGNSA.

The chain is built from TRBV29-1 and TRBJ2-2; 8 nucleotides match TRBD2. Germline-derived CDR1 and CDR2 are SQVTM and ANQGSEA. The J segment lost 4 bases and the V segment lost 6 bases, leaving 7 bases of the junction unmatched. The CDR3 is 14 residues long. CDR3 region: CSVRSAGGTGELFF. The CDR3 DNA is TGCAGCGTCCGCTCGGCGGGAGGCACCGGGGAGCTGTTTTTT.

The rearrangement joins TRBV28 to TRBJ2-3; tentative D call: TRBD2 (7 bases). Trimming took off 3 bases at V and 8 bases at J, with 12 bases between the two ends. In germline, CDR1 is MDHEN, CDR2 SYDVKM. This CDR3 has 13 residues. The CDR3 loop is CASSLGGARTQYF. The DNA for the CDR3 is TGTGCCAGCAGTTTGGGGGGGGCCCGTACGCAGTATTTT. Based on the CDR3 plus reference TRBV28 and TRBJ2-3, the full variable domain is DVKVTQSSRYLVKRTGEKVFLECVQDMDHENMFWYRQDPGLGLRLIYFSYDVKMKEKGDIPEGYSVSREKKERFSLILESASTNQTSMYLCASSLGGARTQYFGPGTRLTVL.

On this clonotype: This sequence may be a read error, since a much larger clone differs from it by one base. The CDR3 DNA reads as TGTGCCAGCAGTTTAATAAGGTGTGGCAATCAGCCCCAGCATTTT. Protein: CASSLIRCGNQPQHF. This rearrangement joins TRBV28 to TRBJ1-5; D not certain. Trimming pared 2 bases from V and 2 bases from J, leaving 10 bases between. CDR3 length: 15 amino acids. Germline V gene lookup returns CDR1 MDHEN and CDR2 SYDVKM.